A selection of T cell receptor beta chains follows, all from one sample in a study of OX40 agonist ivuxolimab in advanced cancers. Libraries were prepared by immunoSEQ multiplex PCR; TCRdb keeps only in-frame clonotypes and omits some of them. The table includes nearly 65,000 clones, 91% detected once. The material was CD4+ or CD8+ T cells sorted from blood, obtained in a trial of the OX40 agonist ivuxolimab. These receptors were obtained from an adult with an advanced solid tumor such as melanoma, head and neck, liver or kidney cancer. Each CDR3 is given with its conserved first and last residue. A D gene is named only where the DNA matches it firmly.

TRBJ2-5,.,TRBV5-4,TGTGCCAGCAGCCCCTTGGGGTCCCCAGCAGAGACCCAGTACTTC,CASSPLGSPAETQYF
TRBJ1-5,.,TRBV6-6,TGTGCCAGCAGTTACTTGGGGGGGAATCAGCCCCAGCATTTT,CASSYLGGNQPQHF
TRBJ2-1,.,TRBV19,TGTGCCAGTAGCCCCCCGGGGCCAGGCTTAAATGAGCAGTTCTTC,CASSPPGPGLNEQFF
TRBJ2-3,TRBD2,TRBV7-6,TGTGCCAGCAGCTTAACTTCGGGGGGTCCGAGCACAGATACGCAGTATTTT,CASSLTSGGPSTDTQYF
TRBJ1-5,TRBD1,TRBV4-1,TGCGCCAGCAGCCAAGATGGAGGGACAGGGAGTTTCGGCCAGCATTTT,CASSQDGGTGSFGQHF
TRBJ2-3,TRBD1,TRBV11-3,TGTGCCAGCAGCTTCAGGGGGCTCGAGACAGATACGCAGTATTTT,CASSFRGLETDTQYF
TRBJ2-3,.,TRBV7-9,TGTGCCAGCAGCGGGACTCTCGGGACTGGCACAGATACGCAGTATTTT,CASSGTLGTGTDTQYF
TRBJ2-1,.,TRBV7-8,TGTGCCAGCAGCTTAATGTCTGTATACAATGAGCAGTTCTTC,CASSLMSVYNEQFF
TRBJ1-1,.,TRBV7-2,TGTGCCAGCAGCTTAGAGTGGGGGAACACTGAAGCTTTCTTT,CASSLEWGNTEAFF
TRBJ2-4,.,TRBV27,TGTGCCAGCAGTTTATTATGGGGGGGGGCTGGAAACATTCAGTACTTC,CASSLLWGGAGNIQYF
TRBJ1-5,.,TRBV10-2,TGCGCCAGCAGTGAGACCGGGGCCGGGAGTCAGCCCCAGCATTTT,CASSETGAGSQPQHF
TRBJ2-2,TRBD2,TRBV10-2,TGCGCCAGCCGCGAATTTGGGGGGGTCGGGGAGCTGTTTTTT,CASREFGGVGELFF
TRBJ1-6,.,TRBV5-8,TGTGCCAGCAGCTTGGTTCAGGGAGGGTCACCCCTCCACTTT,CASSLVQGGSPLHF